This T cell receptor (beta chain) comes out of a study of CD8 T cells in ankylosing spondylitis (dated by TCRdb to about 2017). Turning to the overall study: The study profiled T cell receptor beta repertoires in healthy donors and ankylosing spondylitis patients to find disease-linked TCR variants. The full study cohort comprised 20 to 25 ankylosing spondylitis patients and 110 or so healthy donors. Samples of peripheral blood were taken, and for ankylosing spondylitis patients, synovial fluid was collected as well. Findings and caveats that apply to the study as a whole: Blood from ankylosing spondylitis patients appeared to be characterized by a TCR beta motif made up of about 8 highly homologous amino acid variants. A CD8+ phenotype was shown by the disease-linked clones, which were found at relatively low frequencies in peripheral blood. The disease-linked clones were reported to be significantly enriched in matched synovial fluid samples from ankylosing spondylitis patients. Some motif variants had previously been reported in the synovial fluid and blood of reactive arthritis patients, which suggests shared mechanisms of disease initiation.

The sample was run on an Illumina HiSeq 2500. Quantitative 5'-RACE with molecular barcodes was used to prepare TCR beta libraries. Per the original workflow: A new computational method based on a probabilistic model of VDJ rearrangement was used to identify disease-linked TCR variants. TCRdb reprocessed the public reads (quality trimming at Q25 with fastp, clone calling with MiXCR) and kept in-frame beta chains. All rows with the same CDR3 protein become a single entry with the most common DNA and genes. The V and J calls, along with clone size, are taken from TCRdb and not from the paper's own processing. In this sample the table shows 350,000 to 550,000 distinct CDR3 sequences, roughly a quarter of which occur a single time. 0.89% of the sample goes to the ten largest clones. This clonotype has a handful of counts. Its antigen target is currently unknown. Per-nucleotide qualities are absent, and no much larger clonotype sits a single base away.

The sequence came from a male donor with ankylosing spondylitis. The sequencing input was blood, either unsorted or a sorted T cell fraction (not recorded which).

For the CDR3, the sequence is CASSRTGLQETQYF. At the DNA level, the sequence is TGCGCCAGCAGCCGCACAGGGCTACAAGAGACCCAGTACTTC. The chain couples TRBV5-1 to TRBJ2-5; TRBD1 could be the D gene, as 6 bases match. V loses 4 bases, J loses 2 bases, and the germline ends lie 12 bases apart. The germline V gene provides CDR1 SGHRS and CDR2 YFSETQ. The CDR3 starts with the cysteine, ends with the phenylalanine, and has 14 residues. CDR3 DNA is the only sequence kept; it has 42 bases, read in frame from the first base.